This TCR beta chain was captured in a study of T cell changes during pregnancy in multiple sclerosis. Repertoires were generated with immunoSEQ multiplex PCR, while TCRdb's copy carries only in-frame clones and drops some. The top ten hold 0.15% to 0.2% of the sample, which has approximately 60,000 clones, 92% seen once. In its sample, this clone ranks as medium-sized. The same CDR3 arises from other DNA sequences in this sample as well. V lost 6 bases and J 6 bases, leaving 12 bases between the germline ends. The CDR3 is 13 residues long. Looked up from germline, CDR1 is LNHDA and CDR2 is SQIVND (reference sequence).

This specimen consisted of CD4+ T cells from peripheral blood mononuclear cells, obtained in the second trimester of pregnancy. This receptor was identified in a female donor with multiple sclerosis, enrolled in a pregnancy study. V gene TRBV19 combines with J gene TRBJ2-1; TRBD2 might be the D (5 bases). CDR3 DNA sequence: TGTGCCAGTAGCCTGTCCACTAGCAATGAGCAGTTCTTC. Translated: CASSLSTSNEQFF.